At least ten counts were recorded for the clone carrying this T cell receptor (beta chain). Its antigen is undetermined. The data derive from a study of early T cells in non-severe SARS-CoV-2 infection. Overall study context: Sequenced bulk RNA came from whole blood that was unsorted, and chains were unpaired. Whole-study findings and limits: The matching step, a VDJdb search, favored anti-spike CD8 responses and missed private and CD4 specificities.

Germline V CDR1 and CDR2: MNHEY, SVGAGI. Trimming removed 5 bases from V and 6 bases from J, with 17 bases in between. The CDR3 loop spans 16 amino acids. The TCR library protocol attached unique molecular identifiers to the individual cDNA molecules. TCRdb ran MiXCR on the 5' RACE reads and lists one entry per CDR3 protein. The data contain 50,000 to 70,000 distinct CDR3 sequences, approximately 12% of them singletons. The chain is built from TRBV6-5 and TRBJ1-6; the D gene is possibly TRBD1 (6 bases). The source is an adult who was a healthcare worker with PCR-confirmed SARS-CoV-2 infection or an uninfected control (not recorded which). The sequencing input was whole blood. The DNA of the CDR3 is TGTGCCAGCAGTCCAACAGGGAACGTCCTTAATTCACCCCTCCACTTT. It yields the protein CASSPTGNVLNSPLHF.